The 15 T cell receptor beta chains below all came from one sample that was sequenced in a study of early T cells in non-severe SARS-CoV-2 infection. TCRdb re-analysed the 5' RACE reads in MiXCR, keeping a single row per CDR3 protein. The data show fewer than 35,000 distinct CDR3 sequences, around 5.9% seen once. The material sequenced was whole blood. These TCRs come from an adult who was a healthcare worker with PCR-confirmed SARS-CoV-2 infection or an uninfected control (not recorded which).

This clonotype was seen repeatedly, ten times or more. This chain links TRBV27 with TRBJ1-6; D unresolved. Looked up from germline, CDR1 is MNHEY and CDR2 is SMNVEV (reference sequence). V was trimmed by 4 bases and J by 4 bases, leaving 14 bases between them. The CDR3 consists of 16 residues. The CDR3 loop is CASSSNPRGYNSPLHF. In DNA, the CDR3 is TGTGCCAGCAGTTCAAACCCCAGAGGGTATAATTCACCCCTCCACTTT.

This clonotype was counted ten times or more. The chain links TRBV20-1 to TRBJ2-1; 8 bases fit TRBD2. Trimming at V came to 7 bases and at J to 7 bases, leaving 15 bases not matched to a gene. This CDR3 has 15 residues. Germline CDR1 is DFQATT and CDR2 is SNEGSKA (reference sequence). CDR3 protein: CSGTGGPSSVNEQFF. DNA of the CDR3: TGCAGTGGGACGGGGGGGCCTTCTTCGGTAAATGAGCAGTTCTTC.

This clonotype occurred a few times. This chain uses TRBV9 with TRBJ2-2, with 8 bases matching TRBD2. The CDR3 contains 15 residues. The trim removed 4 bases at V and 3 bases at J, leaving 5 bases unmatched. Germline loops: CDR1 SGDLS, CDR2 YYNGEE. The CDR3 DNA follows: TGTGCCAGCAGCATTACTAGCGGATACACCGGGGAGCTGTTTTTT. It is translated as CASSITSGYTGELFF.

This clonotype has a count of ten or more. In DNA, the CDR3 is TGTGCCACCAGGGGGGTTTACTCCGGGGAGCTGTTTTTT. Encoded protein: CATRGVYSGELFF. V and J are TRBV24-1 and TRBJ2-2; perhaps D is TRBD1 or TRBD2 (5 bases each). Germline lookup yields CDR1 KGHDR and CDR2 SFDVKD. This CDR3 is built from 13 residues. V was cut by 7 bases and J by 6 bases, with 11 bases left in between.

This clonotype was detected many times. The rearrangement links TRBV5-1 to TRBJ2-5; D is unresolved. Trimming took off 4 bases at V and 0 bases at J, with 4 bases between the two ends. Looked up from germline, CDR1 is SGHRS and CDR2 is YFSETQ. There are 12 residues in the CDR3. The CDR3 region has the DNA TGCGCCAGCAGCCGGGACCAAGAGACCCAGTACTTC. This codes for CASSRDQETQYF.

Only a few counts were recorded for this clonotype. The V call is TRBV18, the J call TRBJ1-1; D unresolved. The germline V gene has CDR1 KGHSH and CDR2 LQKENI. V was shortened by 5 bases and J by 2 bases, with 18 bases between the two germline ends. The CDR3 is made up of 16 amino acids. CDR3 DNA sequence: TGTGCCAGCTCATACCAGGTACAGCGCACCAACACTGAAGCTTTCTTT. This codes for CASSYQVQRTNTEAFF.

Many counts were recorded for this clonotype. The V and J genes are TRBV7-3 and TRBJ2-1; TRBD1 might be the D (5 bases). The V end was cut by 5 bases, the J end by 2 bases, with 13 bases between. Germline-derived CDR1 and CDR2 are SGHTA and FQGTGA. The CDR3 consists of 15 residues. DNA of the CDR3: TGTGCCAGCAGCCCACAGGCAGGGCCCTACAATGAGCAGTTCTTC. Translation: CASSPQAGPYNEQFF.

This clonotype occurred many times. The chain is built from TRBV28 and TRBJ1-1; D remains ambiguous. Per germline, CDR1 MDHEN and CDR2 SYDVKM. Trimming took 10 bases from V and 3 from J, leaving 12 bases between them. The CDR3 has 12 amino acids. The CDR3: CATTPGYTEAFF. For the CDR3, the DNA is TGTGCCACCACGCCGGGTTACACTGAAGCTTTCTTT.

This clonotype came up many times. The rearrangement uses TRBV20-1 and TRBJ1-6, with D perhaps matching TRBD1 (6 bases). V was pared by 4 bases and J by 12 bases, with 10 bases between. Germline CDR1 DFQATT, CDR2 SNEGSKA (reference sequence). The CDR3 extends over 11 amino acids. This chain's CDR3 is CSATKGGPLHF. Here the CDR3 DNA reads TGCAGTGCTACCAAAGGGGGACCCCTCCACTTT.

As concerns this clonotype: Mismatch with germline at one junction end may stem from a read error. The rearrangement links TRBV18 to TRBJ1-6, with 7 positions matching TRBD1. Germline lookup yields CDR1 KGHSH and CDR2 LQKENI. This CDR3 region has 13 residues. The CDR3: CVSQGQENSPLHF. The CDR3 bases are TGTGTCAGCCAAGGACAGGAGAATTCACCCCTCCACTTT.

This clonotype has more than one count but fewer than ten. V is TRBV28 and J is TRBJ1-1, with unresolved D. Deletions cut 4 bases from V and 3 bases from J, with 6 bases between. CDR1 MDHEN and CDR2 SYDVKM come from the germline V gene. The CDR3 is made up of 12 amino acids. CDR3 in DNA: TGTGCCAGCAGTTCTGGGGACACTGAAGCTTTCTTT. Protein sequence: CASSSGDTEAFF. Supplemented by reference TRBV28 and TRBJ1-1, the full variable domain reads DVKVTQSSRYLVKRTGEKVFLECVQDMDHENMFWYRQDPGLGLRLIYFSYDVKMKEKGDIPEGYSVSREKKERFSLILESASTNQTSMYLCASSSGDTEAFFGQGTRLTVV.

Worth noting for this clonotype: A much larger clone lies a single base off, so this may be a read error. V and J are TRBV5-4 and TRBJ1-1; D not certain. This CDR3 is 12 amino acids long. V lost 4 bases, J lost 1 base, and 5 bases lay in between. Per the germline V gene, CDR1 is SGHNT and CDR2 is YYREEE (reference sequence). CDR3 coding DNA: TGTGCCAGCAGCATGGGGAACACTGAAGCTTTCTTT. Translated: CASSMGNTEAFF.

There are many counts of this clonotype. The J gene is TRBJ1-1, the V gene TRBV6-2 or TRBV6-3; no clear D gene. The CDR3 runs 17 residues. The germline gives CDR1 MNHEY, CDR2 SVGEGT. V was shortened by 5 bases and J by 10 bases, with 29 bases between the two germline ends. In DNA, the CDR3 is TGTGCCAGCAGTACCGACCCAGGTGCACCCGGCGGGAAAAGAGCTTTCTTT. Encoded protein: CASSTDPGAPGGKRAFF.

This clonotype is categorized as medium-sized (0.01 to 0.1%). The V gene is TRBV6-1, the J gene TRBJ1-4; TRBD1 is a possible D gene (6 bases). Germline V gives CDR1 MNHNS, CDR2 SASEGT. V was shortened by 6 bases and J by 0 bases, with 8 bases between the two germline ends. This CDR3 is 14 amino acids long. This CDR3 is CASRTGATNEKLFF. CDR3 nucleotide sequence: TGTGCCAGCAGGACAGGAGCAACTAATGAAAAACTGTTTTTT.

There are many counts of this clonotype. The chain carries TRBV6-6 and TRBJ1-2; 11 positions match TRBD1. The trim removed 5 bases at V and 4 bases at J, leaving 6 bases unmatched. The CDR3 loop spans 15 amino acids. Germline V lookup: CDR1 MNHNY, CDR2 SVGAGI (reference sequence). CDR3 sequence: CASSNPGQGVYGYTF. The CDR3 DNA reads as TGTGCCAGCAGTAATCCGGGACAGGGGGTCTATGGCTACACCTTC.